This T cell receptor beta chain came from a study of monozygotic twins with inflammatory bowel disease. Remarks on this clonotype: Antigen specificity is unknown.

The CDR3 sequence is 17 residues long. TCRdb processed the 5' RACE reads again and assigns one entry to each CDR3 protein, with no DNA. Recorded for this sample: about 300,000 distinct CDR3 sequences. Study results and caveats: Differences in immunosuppressive treatment may have been a source of added variability in patient repertoires. TCRbeta inverse Simpson diversity was decreased in IBD patients versus healthy co-twins. Fewer shared clonotypes with others were found in IBD patients than in healthy twins, especially with disease activity.

The sequenced sample consisted of blood. This chain joins TRBV21-1 and TRBJ2-4. TRBV21-1 is listed as a pseudogene. The clonotype originates from a human donor with ulcerative colitis or Crohn's disease, or a healthy co-twin of an affected twin (not recorded which). The CDR3 region is CASSMIFVRWIKNIQYF.